This T cell receptor beta chain was found in a study of T-cell memory formation after mild COVID-19. Study findings and constraints: The study found balanced CD4/CD8 in clones contracting day 15 to 85 and a CD4+ lean in later expanders.

Notes on this clonotype: The antigen is undetermined.

The V gene lost 6 bases and the J gene lost 7 bases, with 9 bases spanning the gap. CDR1 and CDR2 from the germline V gene are ENHRY and SYGVKD. The CDR3 extends over 11 amino acids. Each CDR3 protein gets one entry after TCRdb re-called the 5' RACE reads with MiXCR. The sample includes over 350,000 distinct CDR3 sequences, more than 15% seen only once; the top ten take approximately 21%. Sequencing input: PBMCs or a T cell subset sorted from them (not recorded which). This clonotype was sampled from a man aged 18 to 29 who had mild COVID-19 (a few samples of this study predate the infection). Cell type and time point are not known. The chain uses TRBV10-3 and TRBJ1-1; D is unresolved. For the CDR3, the DNA is TGTGCCATCAGAGGCAGGAATGAAGCTTTCTTT. Translated, it gives CAIRGRNEAFF.